The 19 T cell receptor beta chains reported below all come from one sample, sequenced in a study of cytomegalovirus exposure and HLA in healthy donors. The PCR employed 60 Vbeta primers together with 13 Jbeta primers. Sequenced by immunoSEQ multiplex PCR; TCRdb stores in-frame clones only, minus some. The sample lists 100,000 to 120,000 clones; around 80% were seen once. The sample taken for sequencing was PBMCs. The source is a man aged 25 to 40 in good health and CMV-seropositive.

CDR3: CASSLAGTGDSPLHF. The CDR3, as DNA: TGCGCCAGCAGCTTGGCCGGGACAGGGGACTCACCCCTCCACTTT. The genes are TRBV5-1 and TRBJ1-6, with 10 nucleotides matching TRBD1. The germline CDR1 and CDR2 sequences are SGHRS and YFSETQ. This CDR3 comprises 15 residues. Trimming took 0 bases from V and 10 from J; bases not matched to a gene: 4.

The genes are TRBV21-1 and TRBJ2-2; TRBD1, the table's D call, was not compared with the DNA. TRBV21-1 is recorded as a pseudogene. The CDR3 extends over 17 amino acids. DNA of the CDR3: TGTGCCAGCAGCAAAGGGGCAGGGTGGAATGACACCGGGGAGCTGTTTTTT. It is translated as CASSKGAGWNDTGELFF.

The chain joins TRBV7-2 to TRBJ1-5, with D perhaps TRBD1 (5 bases). Germline lookup yields CDR1 SGHTA and CDR2 FQGNSA. Between the trimmed V and J ends, which lost 5 bases and 2 bases, there was a span of 13 bases. The CDR3 runs 15 residues. In nucleotides, the CDR3 is TGTGCCAGCAGCACTATAGGAGGGGGCAATCAGCCCCAGCATTTT. It specifies CASSTIGGGNQPQHF. Full variable domain (outside the CDR3, taken from reference TRBV7-2 and TRBJ1-5): GAGVSQSPSNKVTEKGKDVELRCDPISGHTALYWYRQSLGQGLEFLIYFQGNSAPDKSGLPSDRFSAERTGGSVSTLTIQRTQQEDSAVYLCASSTIGGGNQPQHFGDGTRLSIL.

The table lists this clone with a few counts. The J gene is TRBJ1-1, the V gene TRBV4-3; no definite D call. Germline lookup yields CDR1 LGHNA and CDR2 YSLEER. This CDR3 has 14 amino acids. Trimming removed 4 bases at V and 5 bases at J, with 14 bases between. In nucleotides, the CDR3 is TGCGCCAGCAGCCCCCTCTCGAGGGCGACTGAAGCTTTCTTT. Translated, it gives CASSPLSRATEAFF.

In this sample, this clone turned up a few times. The chain couples TRBV7-9 to TRBJ2-5, with D perhaps matching TRBD2 (6 bases). Germline loops: CDR1 SEHNR, CDR2 FQNEAQ (reference sequence). The CDR3 loop spans 11 amino acids. V lost 5 bases, J lost 11 bases, and 12 bases lay in between. CDR3 nucleotides: TGTGCCAGCAGCCGCGGCCGGGAGCAGTACTTC. It specifies CASSRGREQYF.

J is TRBJ1-2 and V is TRBV6-6; tentative D call: TRBD1 (5 bases). This CDR3 is built from 15 residues. CDR1 and CDR2 (germline): MNHNY, SVGAGI (reference sequence). Trimming stripped 0 bases from V and 2 bases from J, with 10 bases between. CDR3 sequence: CASSYSAGRNYGYTF. CDR3 DNA sequence: TGTGCCAGCAGTTACTCGGCAGGGAGGAACTATGGCTACACCTTC.

This clone was seen once. The rearrangement uses TRBV7-6 and TRBJ1-5; 7 nucleotides agree with TRBD1. V was clipped by 1 base and J by 0 bases; unmatched bases: 9. Germline V gene sequence: CDR1 SGHVS, CDR2 FNYEAQ. The CDR3 sequence is 18 residues long. CDR3 loop: CASSLGRGPFHSNQPQHF. In DNA form, the CDR3 reads TGTGCCAGCAGCTTAGGAAGGGGGCCTTTCCATAGCAATCAGCCCCAGCATTTT.

CDR3 protein: CASRGIAGSSYNEQFF. The CDR3 coding sequence is TGTGCCAGCAGGGGGATAGCGGGGAGCTCCTACAATGAGCAGTTCTTC. The genes are TRBV7-2 and TRBJ2-1; the match to TRBD2 covers 8 bases. V gave up 6 bases and J gave up 0 bases; unmatched junction bases: 7. CDR3 length: 16 amino acids. Germline V gene sequence: CDR1 SGHTA, CDR2 FQGNSA.

V is TRBV6-1 and J is TRBJ2-1; D is unresolved. Germline V gives CDR1 MNHNS, CDR2 SASEGT. This CDR3 contains 17 residues. V was pared by 4 bases and J by 2 bases, with 18 bases between. In DNA form, the CDR3 reads TGTGCCAGCAGTGCGTCTCTAGTCCCAATGACCTACAATGAGCAGTTCTTC. Amino acid sequence: CASSASLVPMTYNEQFF.

Only one count was recorded for this clone. The chain has TRBV2 and TRBJ2-7; perhaps TRBD1 as D (6 bases). CDR3 length: 11 amino acids. CDR1 and CDR2 (germline): SNHLY, FYNNEI. The germline V and J ends were trimmed by 9 bases and 2 bases, with 8 bases remaining between them. As DNA, the CDR3 is TGTGCCAGTAGACAGGCCTACGAGCAGTACTTC. It yields the protein CASRQAYEQYF. Full variable domain (remainder filled in from reference TRBV2 and TRBJ2-7): EPEVTQTPSHQVTQMGQEVILRCVPISNHLYFYWYRQILGQKVEFLVSFYNNEISEKSEIFDDQFSVERPDGSNFTLKIRSTKLEDSAMYFCASRQAYEQYFGPGTRLTVT.

The chain carries TRBV7-9 and TRBJ2-5; 12 bases are shared with TRBD1. The germline CDR1 and CDR2 sequences are SEHNR and FQNEAQ (reference sequence). J lost 11 bases, V lost 5 bases, and 9 bases had no gene match. The CDR3 extends over 14 amino acids. CDR3 DNA: TGTGCCAGCAGCCCGGGACAGGGGGCGGGTGAGCAGTACTTC. Translation gives CASSPGQGAGEQYF.

This clone showed up just a few times. The gene calls are TRBV7-2 and TRBJ2-5; D is unclear. V lost 5 bases, J lost 4 bases, and 17 bases lay in between. Germline V lookup: CDR1 SGHTA, CDR2 FQGNSA. This CDR3 contains 15 residues. CDR3 sequence reads: CASSPRVLGTETQYF. For the CDR3, the DNA is TGTGCCAGCAGCCCCCGAGTGCTCGGTACAGAGACCCAGTACTTC.

The chain joins TRBV5-1 to TRBJ2-5; a possible D gene is TRBD2 (7 bases). Trimming stripped 5 bases from V and 4 bases from J, with 15 bases between. This CDR3 has 14 amino acids. In germline, CDR1 is SGHRS, CDR2 YFSETQ. DNA of the CDR3: TGCGCCAGCAGGAGGGGGGGATTAGGAGAGACCCAGTACTTC. It specifies CASRRGGLGETQYF.

J is TRBJ2-7 and V is TRBV7-9, with 7 bases identical to TRBD2. CDR1 and CDR2 from the germline V gene are SEHNR and FQNEAQ (reference sequence). This CDR3 contains 14 residues. V dropped 11 bases and J dropped 6; count of bases not matched to a gene: 16. The CDR3 region has the DNA TGTGCCGGGAGGGCCGAGGGTACTTCTGCCGAGCAGTACTTC. This sequence encodes CAGRAEGTSAEQYF.

The chain employs TRBV4-1 and TRBJ2-3, with a weak D call TRBD2 (5 bases). The V and J ends lost 4 bases and 6 bases respectively, with 17 bases between them. Germline lookup yields CDR1 MGHRA and CDR2 YSYEKL. The CDR3 has 15 residues. In nucleotides, the CDR3 is TGCGCCAGCAGCCCGGGTAGCCTACCGGGGGATACGCAGTATTTT. Translating gives CASSPGSLPGDTQYF.

The rearrangement links TRBV27 to TRBJ2-1; 8 positions match TRBD2. CDR3 length: 14 residues. CDR1 and CDR2 from the germline V gene are MNHEY and SMNVEV (reference sequence). With 6 bases clipped from V and 10 bases from J, the junction kept 11 bases outside the gene matches. The CDR3: CASSRAGTSREQFF. Written as DNA, the CDR3 is TGTGCCAGCAGCCGTGCCGGGACTAGTCGGGAGCAGTTCTTC.

V usage is TRBV18 and J usage is TRBJ1-2, with unresolved D. V was cut by 0 bases and J by 9 bases, with 8 bases left in between. This CDR3 comprises 12 residues. Per germline, CDR1 KGHSH and CDR2 LQKENI. The CDR3: CASSPPDGSYTF. As DNA, the CDR3 is TGTGCCAGCTCACCACCGGACGGGAGCTACACCTTC.

The chain recombines TRBV7-3 with TRBJ2-2, with TRBD2 matching over 9 bases. Germline V gene lookup returns CDR1 SGHTA and CDR2 FQGTGA. V trimming: 1 base; J trimming: 5 bases; junction bases outside the gene matches: 8. The CDR3 extends over 17 amino acids. The CDR3 DNA reads as TGTGCCAGCAGCTTAAGGGCGGGGGGGCCGATGACCGGGGAGCTGTTTTTT. Residues: CASSLRAGGPMTGELFF.

The rearrangement uses TRBV7-2 and TRBJ2-6; 10 nucleotides align to TRBD2. This CDR3 has 16 residues. J lost 2 bases, V lost 2 bases, and 0 bases had no gene match. The germline gives CDR1 SGHTA, CDR2 FQGNSA. CDR3 in DNA: TGTGCCAGCAGCTTAAGCGGGGGGGCTGGGGCCAACGTCCTGACTTTC. This sequence encodes CASSLSGGAGANVLTF. Combining the CDR3 with reference TRBV7-2 and TRBJ2-6 gives the whole variable domain GAGVSQSPSNKVTEKGKDVELRCDPISGHTALYWYRQSLGQGLEFLIYFQGNSAPDKSGLPSDRFSAERTGGSVSTLTIQRTQQEDSAVYLCASSLSGGAGANVLTFGAGSRLTVL.